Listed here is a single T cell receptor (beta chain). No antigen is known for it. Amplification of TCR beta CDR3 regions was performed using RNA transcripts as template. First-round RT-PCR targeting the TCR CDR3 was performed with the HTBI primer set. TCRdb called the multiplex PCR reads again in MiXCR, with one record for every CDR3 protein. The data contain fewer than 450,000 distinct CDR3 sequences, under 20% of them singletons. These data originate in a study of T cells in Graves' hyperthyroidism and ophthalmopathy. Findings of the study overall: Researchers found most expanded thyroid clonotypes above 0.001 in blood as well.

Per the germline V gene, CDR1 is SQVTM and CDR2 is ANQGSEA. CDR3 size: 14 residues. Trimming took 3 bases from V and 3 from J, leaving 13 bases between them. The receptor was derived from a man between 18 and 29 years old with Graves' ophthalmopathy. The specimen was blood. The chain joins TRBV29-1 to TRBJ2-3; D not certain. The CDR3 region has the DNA TGCAGCGTTGACAGCCCTTCCCGGACAGATACGCAGTATTTT. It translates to CSVDSPSRTDTQYF.